This entry concerns a single T cell receptor (beta chain). These data originate in a study of T cell changes during pregnancy in multiple sclerosis. Here immunoSEQ multiplex PCR was the method, and the copy in TCRdb shows in-frame clones only, minus some. The sample contains some 40,000 clones, around 93% of which appear only once. The CDR3 runs 18 residues. Trimming took 5 bases from V and 0 from J; bases not matched to a gene: 7. The V gene's germline CDR1 is MGHRA and CDR2 YSYEKL. The V call is TRBV4-1, the J call TRBJ2-1; 13 nucleotides align to TRBD2. The sequences come from CD8+ T cells from peripheral blood mononuclear cells, collected before pregnancy. This TCR came from a female donor with multiple sclerosis, enrolled in a pregnancy study. CDR3 bases: TGCGCCAGCAGCGCCACTAGCGGGGGGGCCGCCTCCTACAATGAGCAGTTCTTC. This gives the protein CASSATSGGAASYNEQFF.